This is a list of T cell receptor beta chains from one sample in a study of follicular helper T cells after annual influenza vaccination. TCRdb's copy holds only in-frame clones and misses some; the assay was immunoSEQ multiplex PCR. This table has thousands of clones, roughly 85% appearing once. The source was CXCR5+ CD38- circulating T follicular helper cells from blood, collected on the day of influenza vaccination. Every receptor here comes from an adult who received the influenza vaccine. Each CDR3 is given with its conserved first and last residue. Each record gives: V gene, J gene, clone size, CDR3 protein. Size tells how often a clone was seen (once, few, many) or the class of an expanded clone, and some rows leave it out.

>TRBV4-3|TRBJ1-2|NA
CASSQDRVGAGGYGYTF
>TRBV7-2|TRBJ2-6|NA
CASSFLDRGNVLTF
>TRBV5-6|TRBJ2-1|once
CASSLRQGSYNEQFF
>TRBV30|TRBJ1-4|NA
CAWKGQGSEKLFF
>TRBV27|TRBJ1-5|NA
CASRPTGVRGQPQHF
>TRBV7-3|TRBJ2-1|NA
CASSLNSYNEQFF
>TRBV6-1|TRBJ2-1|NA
CASSENREEQFF
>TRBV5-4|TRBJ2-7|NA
CASAPAPGPYEQYF
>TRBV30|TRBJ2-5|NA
CAWNGAGVRTQYF
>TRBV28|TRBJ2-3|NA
CASSLLRAGPGGTDTQYF
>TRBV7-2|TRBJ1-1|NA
CASSLTKSTGEAFF
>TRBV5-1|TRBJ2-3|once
CASSLGREGSTDTQYF
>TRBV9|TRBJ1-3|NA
CASSVDGGLSGNTIYF
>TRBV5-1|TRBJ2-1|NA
CASSPEGVNEQFF
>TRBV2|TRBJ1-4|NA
CASRKGGAGGEKLFF
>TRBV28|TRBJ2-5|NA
CASTPGRNQETQYF
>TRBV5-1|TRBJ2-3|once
CASSPSGYTDTQYF
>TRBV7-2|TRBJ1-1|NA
CASSFSDRGTEAFF
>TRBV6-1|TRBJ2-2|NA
CASSVQGADTGELFF
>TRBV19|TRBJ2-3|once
CASRGTGFADTQYF
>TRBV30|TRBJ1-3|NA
CAWSVTGRFGNTIYF
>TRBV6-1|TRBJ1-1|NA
CASRDPGQVNTEAFF
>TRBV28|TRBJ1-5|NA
CASSFSASAGNQPQHF
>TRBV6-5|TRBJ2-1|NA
CASTLAGKGGEQFF
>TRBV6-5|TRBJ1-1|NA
CASRGTGINTEAFF
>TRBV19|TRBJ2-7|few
CASSTPRGGEQYF
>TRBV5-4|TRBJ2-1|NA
CASSLKSGLVNEQFF